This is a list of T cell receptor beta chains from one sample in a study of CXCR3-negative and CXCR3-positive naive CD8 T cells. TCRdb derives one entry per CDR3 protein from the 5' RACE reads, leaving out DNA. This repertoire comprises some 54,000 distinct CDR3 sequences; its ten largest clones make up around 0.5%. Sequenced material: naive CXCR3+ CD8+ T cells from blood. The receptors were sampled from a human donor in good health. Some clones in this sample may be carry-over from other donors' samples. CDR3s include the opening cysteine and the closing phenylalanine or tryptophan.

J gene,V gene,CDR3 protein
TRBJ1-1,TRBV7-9,CASSNPGQMNTEAFF
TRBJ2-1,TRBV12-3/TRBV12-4,CASTGLAGYNEQFF
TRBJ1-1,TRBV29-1,CSVENGWPEAFF
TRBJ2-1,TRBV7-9,CASSISMGDEQFF
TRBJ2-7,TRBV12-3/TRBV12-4,CASSLGLSPYEQYF
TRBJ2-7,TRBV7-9,CASTQVGRGASNEQYF
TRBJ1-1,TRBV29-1,CSAQGPRDTEAFF
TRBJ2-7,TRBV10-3,CAISEPVHRGSYEQYF
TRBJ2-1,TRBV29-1,CSVEISGPPHNEQFF
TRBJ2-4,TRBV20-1,CSARDQQGADKNIQYF
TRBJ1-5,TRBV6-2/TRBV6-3,CASSQDIENQPQHF
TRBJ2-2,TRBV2,CASVSSSSGELFF
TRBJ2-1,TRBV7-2,CASSLWTDNEQFF
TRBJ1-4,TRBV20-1,CSARDDPGMALF
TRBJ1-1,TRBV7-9,CASSGDSEAFF
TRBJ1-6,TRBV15,CATSRDRTGVSPLHF
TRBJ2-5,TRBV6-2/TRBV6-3,CASSPRQFQETQYF
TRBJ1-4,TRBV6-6,CASRTTGLEKLFF
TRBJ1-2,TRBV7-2,CASSLRDDLVGYTF
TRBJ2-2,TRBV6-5,CASSPGLGAGELFF
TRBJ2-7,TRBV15,CATRREGTYEQYF
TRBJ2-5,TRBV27,CASSSRGNRQETQYF
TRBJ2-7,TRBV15,CATSITRADETQYF
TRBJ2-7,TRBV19,CASSIGSGYDEQYF
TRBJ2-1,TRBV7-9,CASTLGGFSYNEQFF
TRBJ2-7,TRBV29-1,CSVEPTAQGDYEQYF
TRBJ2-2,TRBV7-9,CASSLEGSGELFF
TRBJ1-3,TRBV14,CASSGGDYGNTIYF
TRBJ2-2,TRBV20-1,CSASPGTSDSGELFF
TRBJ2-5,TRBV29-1,CSVEDGTLGTQYF
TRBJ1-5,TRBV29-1,CSVEGGQASNQPQHF
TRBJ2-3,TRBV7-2,CASSRGVGGYGDTQYF
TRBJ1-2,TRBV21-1,CASSQTGGEEDGYTF
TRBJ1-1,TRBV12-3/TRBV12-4,CASSPHSGGAKAFF
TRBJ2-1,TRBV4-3,CASSQDRGLDEQFF
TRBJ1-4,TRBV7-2,CASSSTRATNEKLFF
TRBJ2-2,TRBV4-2,CASSQEGGGATAGELFF
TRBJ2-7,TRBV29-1,CSVAGGTGGFEQYF
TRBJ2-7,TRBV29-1,CSVDWEDSYEQYF
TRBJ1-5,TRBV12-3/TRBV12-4,CASRGRGHSNQPQHF
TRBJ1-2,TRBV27,CASSWDTGYGYTF
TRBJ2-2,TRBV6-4,CASSDSRDTGELFF
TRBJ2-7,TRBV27,CASSLMGEQYF
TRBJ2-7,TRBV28,CASSRDREIYEQYF